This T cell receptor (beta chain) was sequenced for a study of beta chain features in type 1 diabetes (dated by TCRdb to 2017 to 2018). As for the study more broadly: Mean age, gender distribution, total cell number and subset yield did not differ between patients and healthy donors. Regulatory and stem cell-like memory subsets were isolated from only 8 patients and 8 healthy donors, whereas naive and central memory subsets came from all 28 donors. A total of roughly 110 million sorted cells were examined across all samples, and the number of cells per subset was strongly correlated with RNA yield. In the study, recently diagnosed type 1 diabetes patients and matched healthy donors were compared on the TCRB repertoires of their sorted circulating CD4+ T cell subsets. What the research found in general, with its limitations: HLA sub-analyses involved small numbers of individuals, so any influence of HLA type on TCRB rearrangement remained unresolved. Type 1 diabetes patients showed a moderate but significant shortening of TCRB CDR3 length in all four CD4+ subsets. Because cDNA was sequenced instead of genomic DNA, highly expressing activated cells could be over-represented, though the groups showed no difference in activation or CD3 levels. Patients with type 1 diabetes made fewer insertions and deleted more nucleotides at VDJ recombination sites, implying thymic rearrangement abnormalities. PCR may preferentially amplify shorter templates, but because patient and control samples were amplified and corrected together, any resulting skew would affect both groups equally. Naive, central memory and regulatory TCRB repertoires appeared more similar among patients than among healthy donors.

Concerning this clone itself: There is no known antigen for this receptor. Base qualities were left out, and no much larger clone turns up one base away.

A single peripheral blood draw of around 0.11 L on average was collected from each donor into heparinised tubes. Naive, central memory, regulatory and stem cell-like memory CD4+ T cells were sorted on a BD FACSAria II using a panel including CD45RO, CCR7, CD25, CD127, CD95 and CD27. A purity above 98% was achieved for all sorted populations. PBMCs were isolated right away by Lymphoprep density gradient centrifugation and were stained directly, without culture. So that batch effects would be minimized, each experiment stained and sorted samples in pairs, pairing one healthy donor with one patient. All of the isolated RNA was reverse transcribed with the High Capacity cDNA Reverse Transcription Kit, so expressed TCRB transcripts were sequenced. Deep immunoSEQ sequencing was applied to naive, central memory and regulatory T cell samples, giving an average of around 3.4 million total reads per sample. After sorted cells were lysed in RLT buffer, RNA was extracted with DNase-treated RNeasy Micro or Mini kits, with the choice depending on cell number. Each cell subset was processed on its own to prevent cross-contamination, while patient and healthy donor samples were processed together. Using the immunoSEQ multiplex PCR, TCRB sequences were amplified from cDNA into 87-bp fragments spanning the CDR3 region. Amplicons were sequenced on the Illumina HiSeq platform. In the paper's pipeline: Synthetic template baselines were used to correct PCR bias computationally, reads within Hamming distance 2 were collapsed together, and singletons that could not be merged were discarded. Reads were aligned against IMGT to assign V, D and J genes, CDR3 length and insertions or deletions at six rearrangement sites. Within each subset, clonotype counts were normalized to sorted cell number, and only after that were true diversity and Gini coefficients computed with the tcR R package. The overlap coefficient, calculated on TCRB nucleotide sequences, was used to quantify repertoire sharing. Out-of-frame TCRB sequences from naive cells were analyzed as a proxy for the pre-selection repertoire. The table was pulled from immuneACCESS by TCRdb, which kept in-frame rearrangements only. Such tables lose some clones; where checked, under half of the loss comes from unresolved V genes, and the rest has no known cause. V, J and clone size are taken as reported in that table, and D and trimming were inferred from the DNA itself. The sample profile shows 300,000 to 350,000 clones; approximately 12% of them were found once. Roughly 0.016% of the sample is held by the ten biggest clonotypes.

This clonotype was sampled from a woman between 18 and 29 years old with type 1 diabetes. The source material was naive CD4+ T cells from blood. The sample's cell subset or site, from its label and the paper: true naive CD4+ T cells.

The CDR3 has the sequence CASSFGARAGETDTQYF. The nucleotide sequence is TGTGCCAGCAGCTTCGGGGCCCGAGCGGGAGAAACAGATACGCAGTATTTT. The chain employs TRBV5-4 and TRBJ2-3; 8 central bases correspond to TRBD2. The CDR3 covers 17 residues, taking in both the cysteine and the phenylalanine. Left in the record is the CDR3 DNA by itself, 51 bases read in frame from the first base. V is pruned by 2 bases and J by 3 bases, leaving 11 bases of the junction without a gene match. From the germline V gene (reference sequence), CDR1 is SGHNT and CDR2 is YYREEE. With the rest looked up from the reference TRBV5-4 and TRBJ2-3 genes rather than sequenced, the full variable domain is ETGVTQSPTHLIKTRGQQVTLRCSSQSGHNTVSWYQQALGQGPQFIFQYYREEENGRGNFPPRFSGLQFPNYSSELNVNALELDDSALYLCASSFGARAGETDTQYFGPGTRLTVL.